This TCR beta chain was captured by sequencing in a study of human T cells and chemical hapten exposure. Looking at the study overall: Sensitizing treatment utilized 2% DPC over an approximately 2 cm by approximately 2 cm portion of upper inner arm skin.

TCRdb reprocessed the RACE reads with MiXCR, giving one entry per CDR3 protein. This repertoire shows tens of thousands of distinct CDR3 sequences, 9.8% found once; its top ten account for roughly 3.3%. Points from the study as a whole: TCRs above 1 in 1000 frequency stayed constant with DPC sensitization.

CDR3 size: 12 residues. V was shortened by 2 bases and J by 6 bases, with 5 bases between the two germline ends. Regarding time point: patch test 1, 2 weeks after DPC sensitization. Treatment defined: therapeutic diphenylcyclopropenone sensitization with weekly scalp DPC. This clonotype was counted a few times. Its antigen remains unidentified. Here the sequenced sample was whole blood, taken in connection with sensitization to the hapten diphenylcyclopropenone (DPC). The rearrangement uses TRBV12-3 or TRBV12-4 and TRBJ1-5; D is unresolved. The sequence derives from a woman aged 40 to 50 with alopecia areata. Some clones in this sample may be carry-over from other donors' samples. The CDR3 is CASSLLRQPQHF. The CDR3 DNA reads as TGTGCCAGCAGTTTATTACGTCAGCCCCAGCATTTT.